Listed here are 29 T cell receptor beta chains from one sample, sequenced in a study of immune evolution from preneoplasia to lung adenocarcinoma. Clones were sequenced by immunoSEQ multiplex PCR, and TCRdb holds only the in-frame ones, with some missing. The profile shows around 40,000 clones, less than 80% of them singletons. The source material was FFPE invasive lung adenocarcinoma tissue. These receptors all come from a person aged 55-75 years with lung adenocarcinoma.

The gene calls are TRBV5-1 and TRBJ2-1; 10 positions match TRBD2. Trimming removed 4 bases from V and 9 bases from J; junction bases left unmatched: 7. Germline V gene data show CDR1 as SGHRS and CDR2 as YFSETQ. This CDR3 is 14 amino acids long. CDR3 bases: TGCGCCAGCAGCAAATCTAGCGGGAGTGGTGAGCAGTTCTTC. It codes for CASSKSSGSGEQFF. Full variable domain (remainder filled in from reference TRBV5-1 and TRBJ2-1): KAGVTQTPRYLIKTRGQQVTLSCSPISGHRSVSWYQQTPGQGLQFLFEYFSETQRNKGNFPGRFSGRQFSNSRSEMNVSTLELGDSALYLCASSKSSGSGEQFFGPGTRLTVL.

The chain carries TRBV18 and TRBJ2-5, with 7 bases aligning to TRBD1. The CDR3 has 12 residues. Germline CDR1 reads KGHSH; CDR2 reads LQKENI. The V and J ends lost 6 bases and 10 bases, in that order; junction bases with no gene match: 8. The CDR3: CASSHDRDGQYF. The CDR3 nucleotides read TGTGCCAGCTCCCACGACAGGGATGGCCAGTACTTC. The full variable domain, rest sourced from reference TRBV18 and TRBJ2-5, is NAGVMQNPRHLVRRRGQEARLRCSPMKGHSHVYWYRQLPEEGLKFMVYLQKENIIDESGMPKERFSAEFPKEGPSILRIQQVVRGDSAAYFCASSHDRDGQYFGPGTRLLVL.

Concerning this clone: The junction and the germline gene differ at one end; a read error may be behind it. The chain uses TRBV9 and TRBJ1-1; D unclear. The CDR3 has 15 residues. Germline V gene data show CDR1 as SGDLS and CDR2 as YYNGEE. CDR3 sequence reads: CASSVFSQANTKAFF. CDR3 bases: TGTGCCAGCAGCGTCTTCAGTCAGGCGAACACTAAAGCTTTCTTT.

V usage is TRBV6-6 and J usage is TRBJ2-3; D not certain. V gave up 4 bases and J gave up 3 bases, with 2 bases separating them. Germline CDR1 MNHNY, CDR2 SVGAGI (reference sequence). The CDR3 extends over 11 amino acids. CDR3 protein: CASSWTDTQYF. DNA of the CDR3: TGTGCCAGCAGTTGGACAGATACGCAGTATTTT.

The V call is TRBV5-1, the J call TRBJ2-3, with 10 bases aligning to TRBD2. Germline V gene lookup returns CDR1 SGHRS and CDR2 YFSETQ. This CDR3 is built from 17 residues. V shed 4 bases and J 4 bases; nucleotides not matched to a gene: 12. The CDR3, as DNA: TGCGCCAGCAGCCTATTTTCTTCTAGCGGGAGCTCAGATACGCAGTATTTT. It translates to CASSLFSSSGSSDTQYF.

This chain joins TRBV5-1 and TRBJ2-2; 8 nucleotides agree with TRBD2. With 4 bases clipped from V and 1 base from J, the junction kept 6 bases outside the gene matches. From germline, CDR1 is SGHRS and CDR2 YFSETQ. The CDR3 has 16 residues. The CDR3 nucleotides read TGCGCCAGCAGCGAGACCGCGGGAGGGAACACCGGGGAGCTGTTTTTT. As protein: CASSETAGGNTGELFF.

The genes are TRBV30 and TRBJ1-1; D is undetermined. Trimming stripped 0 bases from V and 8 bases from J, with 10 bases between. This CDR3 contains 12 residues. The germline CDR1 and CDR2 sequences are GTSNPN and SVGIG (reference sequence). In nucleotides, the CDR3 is TGTGCCTGGAGTGTACAAGGTCGAGAAGCTTTCTTT. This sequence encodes CAWSVQGREAFF.

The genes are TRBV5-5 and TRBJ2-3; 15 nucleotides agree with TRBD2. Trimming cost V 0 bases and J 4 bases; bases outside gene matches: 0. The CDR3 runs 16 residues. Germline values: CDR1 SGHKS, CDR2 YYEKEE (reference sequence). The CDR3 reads CASSLGTSGRADTQYF. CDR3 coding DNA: TGTGCCAGCAGCTTGGGGACTAGCGGGAGGGCAGATACGCAGTATTTT.

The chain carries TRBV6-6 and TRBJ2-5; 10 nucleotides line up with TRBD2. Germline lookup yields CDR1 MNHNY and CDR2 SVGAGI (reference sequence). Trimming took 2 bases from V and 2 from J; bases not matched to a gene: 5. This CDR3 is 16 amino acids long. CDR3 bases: TGTGCCAGCAGTTACGGGGTAGCGGGAGGACAAGAGACCCAGTACTTC. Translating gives CASSYGVAGGQETQYF.

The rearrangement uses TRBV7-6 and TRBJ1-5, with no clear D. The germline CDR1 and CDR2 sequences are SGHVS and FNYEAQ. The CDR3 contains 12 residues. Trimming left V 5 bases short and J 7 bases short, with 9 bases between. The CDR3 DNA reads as TGTGCCAGCAGCGCCCTTGGACAGCCCCAGCATTTT. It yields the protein CASSALGQPQHF.

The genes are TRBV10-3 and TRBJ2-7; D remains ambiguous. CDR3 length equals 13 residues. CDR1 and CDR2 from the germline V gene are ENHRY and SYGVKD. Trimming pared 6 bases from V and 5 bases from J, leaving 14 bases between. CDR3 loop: CAIRVGYYDEQYF. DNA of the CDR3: TGTGCCATCAGGGTGGGCTACTACGACGAGCAGTACTTC.

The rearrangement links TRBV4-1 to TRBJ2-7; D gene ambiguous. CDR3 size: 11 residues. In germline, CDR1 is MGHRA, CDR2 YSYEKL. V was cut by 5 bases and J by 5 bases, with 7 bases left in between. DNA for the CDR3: TGCGCCAGCAGCGCTAATCACGAGCAGTACTTC. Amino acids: CASSANHEQYF.

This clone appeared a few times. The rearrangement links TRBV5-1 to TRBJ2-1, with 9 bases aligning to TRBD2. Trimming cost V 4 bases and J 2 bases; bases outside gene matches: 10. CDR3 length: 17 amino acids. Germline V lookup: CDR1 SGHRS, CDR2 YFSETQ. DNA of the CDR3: TGCGCCAGCAGCCGCTCGCGGGAGGGGATTACCTACAATGAGCAGTTCTTC. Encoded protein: CASSRSREGITYNEQFF.

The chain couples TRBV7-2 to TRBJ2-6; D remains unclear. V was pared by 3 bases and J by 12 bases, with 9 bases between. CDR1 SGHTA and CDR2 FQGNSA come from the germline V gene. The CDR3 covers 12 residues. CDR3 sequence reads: CASSLQLGVLTF. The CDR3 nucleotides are TGTGCCAGCAGCTTGCAATTGGGCGTCCTGACTTTC.

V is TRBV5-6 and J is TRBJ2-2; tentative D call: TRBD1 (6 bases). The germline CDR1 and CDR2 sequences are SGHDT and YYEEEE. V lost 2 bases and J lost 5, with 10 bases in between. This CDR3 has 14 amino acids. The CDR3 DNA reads TGTGCCAGCAGCTTACAGGGATGGACCGGGGAGCTGTTTTTT. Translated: CASSLQGWTGELFF.

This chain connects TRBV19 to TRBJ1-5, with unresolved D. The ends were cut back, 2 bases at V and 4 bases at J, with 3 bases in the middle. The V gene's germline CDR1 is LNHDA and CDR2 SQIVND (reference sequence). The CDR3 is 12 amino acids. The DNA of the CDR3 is TGTGCCAGTAGTATAATTAATCAGCCCCAGCATTTT. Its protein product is CASSIINQPQHF.

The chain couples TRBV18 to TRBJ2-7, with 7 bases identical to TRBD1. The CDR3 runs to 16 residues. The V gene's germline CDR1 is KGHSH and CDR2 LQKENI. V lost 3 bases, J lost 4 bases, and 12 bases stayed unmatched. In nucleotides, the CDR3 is TGTGCCAGCTCACCCCAACCCCCAGGGGGAATTTACGAGCAGTACTTC. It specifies CASSPQPPGGIYEQYF. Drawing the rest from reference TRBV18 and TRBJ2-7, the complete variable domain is NAGVMQNPRHLVRRRGQEARLRCSPMKGHSHVYWYRQLPEEGLKFMVYLQKENIIDESGMPKERFSAEFPKEGPSILRIQQVVRGDSAAYFCASSPQPPGGIYEQYFGPGTRLTVT.

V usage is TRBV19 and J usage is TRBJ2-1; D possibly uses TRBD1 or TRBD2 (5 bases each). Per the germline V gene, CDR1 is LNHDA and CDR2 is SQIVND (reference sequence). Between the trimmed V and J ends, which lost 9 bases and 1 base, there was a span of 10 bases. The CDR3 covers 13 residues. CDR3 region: CASRDLSYNEQFF. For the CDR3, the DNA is TGTGCCAGCCGGGACCTATCCTACAATGAGCAGTTCTTC.

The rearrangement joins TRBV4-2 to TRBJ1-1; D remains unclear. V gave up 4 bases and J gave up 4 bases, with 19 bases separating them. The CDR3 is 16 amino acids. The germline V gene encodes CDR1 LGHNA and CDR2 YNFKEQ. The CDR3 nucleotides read TGTGCCAGCAGCCCCGGCCGCGGGCAGAGCTCCACTGAAGCTTTCTTT. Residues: CASSPGRGQSSTEAFF.

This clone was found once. CDR3 loop: CAWSHPPTGIREAFF. The CDR3 bases are TGTGCCTGGAGTCATCCTCCAACAGGGATCCGGGAAGCTTTCTTT. J is TRBJ1-1 and V is TRBV30, with a possible D match to TRBD1 (6 bases). Germline V CDR1 and CDR2: GTSNPN, SVGIG (reference sequence). This CDR3 region has 15 residues. V was shortened by 2 bases and J by 8 bases, with 21 bases between the two germline ends. Combining the CDR3 with reference TRBV30 and TRBJ1-1 gives the whole variable domain SQTIHQWPATLVQPVGSPLSLECTVEGTSNPNLYWYRQAAGRGLQLLFYSVGIGQISSEVPQNLSASRPQDRQFILSSKKLLLSDSGFYLCAWSHPPTGIREAFFGQGTRLTVV.

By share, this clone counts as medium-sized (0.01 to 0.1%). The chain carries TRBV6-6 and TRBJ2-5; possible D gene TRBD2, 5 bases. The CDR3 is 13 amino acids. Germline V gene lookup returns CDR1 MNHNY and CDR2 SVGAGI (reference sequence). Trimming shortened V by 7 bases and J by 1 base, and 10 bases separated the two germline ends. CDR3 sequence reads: CASIPSGQETQYF. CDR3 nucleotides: TGTGCCAGCATCCCCAGCGGCCAAGAGACCCAGTACTTC.

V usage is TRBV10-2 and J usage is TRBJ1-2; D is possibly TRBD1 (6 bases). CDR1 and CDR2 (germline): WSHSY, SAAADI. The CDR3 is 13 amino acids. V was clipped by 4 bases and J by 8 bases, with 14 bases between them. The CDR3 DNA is TGCGCCAGCAGTGGGACGACAGGCGAGGGCTACACCTTC. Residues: CASSGTTGEGYTF.

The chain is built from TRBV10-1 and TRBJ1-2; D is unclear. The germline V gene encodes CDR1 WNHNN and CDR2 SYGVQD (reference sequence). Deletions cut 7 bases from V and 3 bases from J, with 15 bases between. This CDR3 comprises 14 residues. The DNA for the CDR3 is TGCGCCAGCATTGTTACCCCCGGGGACTATGGCTACACCTTC. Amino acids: CASIVTPGDYGYTF.

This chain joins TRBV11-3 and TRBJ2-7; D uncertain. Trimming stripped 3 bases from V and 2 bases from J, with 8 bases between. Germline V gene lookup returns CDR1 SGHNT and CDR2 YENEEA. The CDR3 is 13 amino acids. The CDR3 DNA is TGTGCCAGCAGCTTTGGAGCTACCTACGAGCAGTACTTC. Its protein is CASSFGATYEQYF.

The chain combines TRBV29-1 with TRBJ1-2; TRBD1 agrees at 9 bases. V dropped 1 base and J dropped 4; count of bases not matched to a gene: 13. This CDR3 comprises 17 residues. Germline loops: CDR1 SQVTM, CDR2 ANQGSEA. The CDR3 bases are TGCAGCGTTGAAGCCTCCGGGACAGGGTTGGGTTTCTATGGCTACACCTTC. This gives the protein CSVEASGTGLGFYGYTF.

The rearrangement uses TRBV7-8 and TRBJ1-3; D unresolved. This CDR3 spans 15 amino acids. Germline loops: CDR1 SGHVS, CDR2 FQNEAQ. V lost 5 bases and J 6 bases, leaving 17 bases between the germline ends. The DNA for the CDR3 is TGTGCCAGCAGCCCCGGGAGGGCCGGGTTAAACACCATATATTTT. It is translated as CASSPGRAGLNTIYF.

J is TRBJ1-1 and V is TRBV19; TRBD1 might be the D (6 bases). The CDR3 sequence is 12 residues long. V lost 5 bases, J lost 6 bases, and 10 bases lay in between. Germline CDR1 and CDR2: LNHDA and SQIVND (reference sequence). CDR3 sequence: CASSHRQAEAFF. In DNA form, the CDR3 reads TGTGCCAGTAGTCATCGACAGGCTGAAGCTTTCTTT.

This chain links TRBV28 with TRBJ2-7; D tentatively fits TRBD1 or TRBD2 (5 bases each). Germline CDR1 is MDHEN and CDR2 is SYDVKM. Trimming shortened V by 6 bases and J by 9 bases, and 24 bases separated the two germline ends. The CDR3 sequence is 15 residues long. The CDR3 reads CASSHRDLNLVGQYF. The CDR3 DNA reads TGTGCCAGCAGCCACCGGGACCTTAACCTCGTAGGGCAGTACTTC. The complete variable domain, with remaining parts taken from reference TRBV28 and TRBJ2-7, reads DVKVTQSSRYLVKRTGEKVFLECVQDMDHENMFWYRQDPGLGLRLIYFSYDVKMKEKGDIPEGYSVSREKKERFSLILESASTNQTSMYLCASSHRDLNLVGQYFGPGTRLTVT.

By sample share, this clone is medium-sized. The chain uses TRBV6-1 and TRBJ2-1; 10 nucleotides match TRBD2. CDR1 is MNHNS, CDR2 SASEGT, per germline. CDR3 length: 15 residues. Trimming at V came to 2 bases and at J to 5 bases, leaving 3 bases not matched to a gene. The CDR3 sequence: CASSELAGAHNEQFF. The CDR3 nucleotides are TGTGCCAGCAGTGAACTAGCGGGAGCGCACAATGAGCAGTTCTTC.